These 32 T cell receptor beta chains were all obtained from the same sample, sequenced in a study of blood T cell repertoires in COVID-19 (dated by TCRdb to the early 2020s). Libraries were built with the immunoSEQ multiplex PCR assay. The immuneACCESS repertoire file appears here via TCRdb, limited to in-frame rearrangements. These files lack a portion of the clones; in checked studies, under half of the deficit traces to unresolved V genes, and the cause of the others is not known. This sample holds roughly 140,000 clones; about 80% were observed only once. The ten largest make up 3.9% of the sample. The sample taken for sequencing was PBMCs or T cells enriched from blood (not recorded which). These receptors all stem from a man aged 50 to 60 in a cohort exposed to, infected with or recovered from COVID-19 (not recorded which).

The chain employs TRBV28 and TRBJ2-5; 10 positions match TRBD2. V lost 8 bases, J lost 6 bases, and 9 bases stayed unmatched. Germline CDR1 and CDR2: MDHEN and SYDVKM. The CDR3 has 14 amino acids. The CDR3 DNA reads TGTGCCAGCGTCGCCGGGACTAGCGCGCAGACCCAGTACTTC. Translating it yields CASVAGTSAQTQYF.

This clone was seen once. The chain carries TRBV28 and TRBJ2-1; 8 nucleotides line up with TRBD1. Germline loops: CDR1 MDHEN, CDR2 SYDVKM. The CDR3 sequence is 15 residues long. V was pared by 2 bases and J by 8 bases, with 8 bases of the junction left unmatched. The CDR3 spells CASSLGQGLAYEQFF. The CDR3, as DNA: TGTGCCAGCAGTTTAGGACAGGGTCTAGCATATGAGCAGTTCTTC.

The sample holds a few counts of this clone. The chain links TRBV27 to TRBJ2-7, with D perhaps TRBD1 (6 bases). This CDR3 spans 17 amino acids. With 1 base removed from V and 1 base from J, the gap between germline ends came to 17 bases. Germline V gene sequence: CDR1 MNHEY, CDR2 SMNVEV (reference sequence). The DNA for the CDR3 is TGTGCCAGCAGTTTATTAGTCCCGACAGGCCGATCCTACGAGCAGTACTTC. It yields the protein CASSLLVPTGRSYEQYF.

V gene TRBV5-1 combines with J gene TRBJ1-3; D gene ambiguous. CDR3 length equals 13 residues. Trimming took 4 bases from V and 2 from J, leaving 7 bases between them. In germline, CDR1 is SGHRS, CDR2 YFSETQ. The CDR3 reads CASSPDTGNTIYF. CDR3 DNA: TGCGCCAGCAGCCCAGATACTGGAAACACCATATATTTT.

V is TRBV9 and J is TRBJ2-7, with TRBD1 matching over 7 bases. V gave up 0 bases and J gave up 1 base; unmatched junction bases: 1. The length of the CDR3 is 14 residues. The germline CDR1 and CDR2 sequences are SGDLS and YYNGEE. The CDR3 DNA follows: TGTGCCAGCAGCGTAGAGACAGGGTCCTACGAGCAGTACTTC. This sequence encodes CASSVETGSYEQYF.

The rearrangement uses TRBV28 and TRBJ1-5, with D perhaps matching TRBD1 (5 bases). The CDR3 contains 13 residues. Germline V CDR1 and CDR2: MDHEN, SYDVKM. Here the CDR3 reads CVAGGDSNQPQHF. CDR3 DNA: TGTGTGGCGGGGGGGGATAGCAATCAGCCCCAGCATTTT.

This clone showed up just a few times. The chain has TRBV16 and TRBJ1-2; tentative D call: TRBD1 (6 bases). CDR1 KGHSY and CDR2 FQNENV come from the germline V gene. The CDR3 consists of 14 residues. The V end lost 2 bases, the J end lost 4 bases, and 11 bases lay between the germline ends. The CDR3 sequence: CASSQGQTLYGYTF. In DNA, the CDR3 is TGTGCCAGCAGCCAAGGACAGACTCTCTATGGCTACACCTTC. Drawing the rest from reference TRBV16 and TRBJ1-2, the complete variable domain is GEEVAQTPKHLVRGEGQKAKLYCAPIKGHSYVFWYQQVLKNEFKFLISFQNENVFDETGMPKERFSAKCLPNSPCSLEIQATKLEDSAVYFCASSQGQTLYGYTFGSGTRLTVV.

The chain recombines TRBV29-1 with TRBJ1-2; tentatively, D is TRBD1 (6 bases). There are 16 residues in the CDR3. CDR1 and CDR2 from the germline V gene are SQVTM and ANQGSEA. The V end was cut by 0 bases, the J end by 0 bases, with 14 bases between. This CDR3 reads CSVEDMGTPSNYGYTF. As DNA, the CDR3 is TGCAGCGTTGAAGATATGGGGACACCATCTAACTATGGCTACACCTTC.

The genes are TRBV6-5 and TRBJ2-2, with D possibly TRBD1 on 6 matching bases. CDR1 and CDR2 from the germline V gene are MNHEY and SVGAGI. Trimming took 2 bases from V and 5 from J, leaving 12 bases between them. The CDR3 consists of 15 residues. The CDR3 protein is CASSYVGAHTGELFF. CDR3 DNA sequence: TGTGCCAGCAGTTACGTGGGGGCGCATACCGGGGAGCTGTTTTTT.

The V call is TRBV5-1, the J call TRBJ1-1; possible D gene TRBD1, 5 bases. CDR3 length: 15 amino acids. The V gene's germline CDR1 is SGHRS and CDR2 YFSETQ. Trimming shortened V by 4 bases and J by 4 bases, and 17 bases separated the two germline ends. The DNA for the CDR3 is TGCGCCAGCAGCAAATCCCAGGGAGCGGGCACTGAAGCTTTCTTT. As protein: CASSKSQGAGTEAFF.

A few counts support this clone. This chain uses TRBV28 with TRBJ1-2; 7 bases are a match to TRBD1. The CDR3 contains 17 residues. Trimming at V came to 2 bases and at J to 4 bases, leaving 13 bases not matched to a gene. Germline V lookup: CDR1 MDHEN, CDR2 SYDVKM. CDR3 sequence: CASSLPGQTLLGYGYTF. For the CDR3, the DNA is TGTGCCAGCAGTTTACCGGGACAGACCTTACTAGGCTATGGCTACACCTTC.

The J gene is TRBJ1-2, the V gene TRBV28, with a possible D match to TRBD1 (5 bases). The CDR3 extends over 13 amino acids. V shed 2 bases and J shed 6 bases, with 10 bases lying between them. CDR1 and CDR2 from the germline V gene are MDHEN and SYDVKM. CDR3 in amino acids: CASSLGQGNGYTF. The CDR3 DNA is TGTGCCAGCAGTTTAGGCCAGGGTAATGGCTACACCTTC.

The chain is built from TRBV7-9 and TRBJ2-1, with 10 bases that match TRBD2. The CDR3 has 16 residues. Germline values: CDR1 SEHNR, CDR2 FQNEAQ (reference sequence). Trimming took 3 bases from V and 7 from J; bases not matched to a gene: 9. The CDR3 loop is CASSFLLAGTLNEQFF. As DNA, the CDR3 is TGTGCCAGCAGCTTCCTACTAGCGGGAACACTGAATGAGCAGTTCTTC.

This clone has just a few counts. The rearrangement uses TRBV25-1 and TRBJ2-5, with 8 bases that match TRBD2. The CDR3 is 15 residues long. J gave up 5 bases and V 3 bases, and 8 bases lay outside the gene matches. Germline-derived CDR1 and CDR2 are MGHDK and SYGVNS. CDR3 coding DNA: TGTGCCAGCAGTGAGTACGGGGGGGCTGGGGAGACCCAGTACTTC. Amino acids: CASSEYGGAGETQYF.

This clone was picked up one time. The chain links TRBV30 to TRBJ2-2; maybe TRBD1 (7 bases). There are 14 residues in the CDR3. Germline V gene sequence: CDR1 GTSNPN, CDR2 SVGIG (reference sequence). Between the trimmed V and J ends, which lost 0 bases and 5 bases, there was a span of 10 bases. The CDR3 spells CAWSVTGRTGELFF. For the CDR3, the DNA is TGTGCCTGGAGTGTGACAGGGAGGACCGGGGAGCTGTTTTTT.

The chain joins TRBV30 to TRBJ1-1; D unresolved. The length of the CDR3 is 13 residues. Germline CDR1 GTSNPN, CDR2 SVGIG (reference sequence). V was shortened by 3 bases and J by 4 bases, with 12 bases between the two germline ends. CDR3 residues: CAWSTRLSTEAFF. The DNA of the CDR3 is TGTGCCTGGAGCACCCGACTGAGCACTGAAGCTTTCTTT.

This clone appeared a single time. This rearrangement joins TRBV7-9 to TRBJ2-3; 9 nucleotides align to TRBD1. Germline CDR1 and CDR2: SEHNR and FQNEAQ (reference sequence). This CDR3 comprises 14 residues. J gave up 5 bases and V 3 bases, and 3 bases lay outside the gene matches. The chain's CDR3 is CASSFGQGKDTQYF. The CDR3 region has the DNA TGTGCCAGCAGCTTCGGACAGGGGAAAGATACGCAGTATTTT.

J is TRBJ1-2 and V is TRBV30; no firm D call. The germline CDR1 and CDR2 sequences are GTSNPN and SVGIG (reference sequence). The CDR3 spans 12 residues. V lost 2 bases to trimming and J lost 7 bases, with 11 bases between them. DNA for the CDR3: TGTGCCTGGAGTCCGTCAGGTGGTGGCTACACCTTC. Amino acids: CAWSPSGGGYTF.

The V call is TRBV7-9, the J call TRBJ2-6; TRBD1 agrees at 12 bases. The CDR3 loop spans 18 amino acids. Looked up from germline, CDR1 is SEHNR and CDR2 is FQNEAQ (reference sequence). With 4 bases clipped from V and 0 bases from J, the junction kept 4 bases outside the gene matches. DNA of the CDR3: TGTGCCAGCAGCTCCCCGGGACAGGGGGCCTCTGGGGCCAACGTCCTGACTTTC. Protein product: CASSSPGQGASGANVLTF.

This chain uses TRBV7-3 with TRBJ2-3; tentative D call: TRBD2 (6 bases). This CDR3 comprises 13 residues. The germline gives CDR1 SGHTA, CDR2 FQGTGA. The V gene lost 5 bases and the J gene lost 6 bases, with 12 bases spanning the gap. CDR3 region: CASSVPGADTQYF. The CDR3 nucleotides read TGTGCCAGCAGCGTTCCGGGAGCCGATACGCAGTATTTT.

V usage is TRBV6-2 or TRBV6-3 and J usage is TRBJ2-5; 8 nucleotides align to TRBD2. Germline lookup yields CDR1 MNHEY and CDR2 SVGEGT. The junction had 12 bases not matched to a gene; V was cut back by 7 bases and J by 5 bases. The CDR3 length is 15 residues. CDR3 sequence: CASTPGLAGLETQYF. CDR3 coding DNA: TGTGCCAGCACCCCCGGGCTAGCGGGTTTGGAGACCCAGTACTTC.

The chain has TRBV6-5 and TRBJ2-7, with D possibly being TRBD2 (6 bases). Trimming stripped 6 bases from V and 4 bases from J, with 13 bases between. CDR3 length: 13 amino acids. Germline V gene sequence: CDR1 MNHEY, CDR2 SVGAGI. DNA of the CDR3: TGTGCCAGCAGCCCGGGACTCACTTACGAGCAGTACTTC. Protein: CASSPGLTYEQYF.

The CDR3 region is CASSPRRVRDTEAFF. In DNA, the CDR3 is TGTGCCAGCAGCCCGAGGCGGGTTAGGGACACTGAAGCTTTCTTT. The chain employs TRBV7-2 and TRBJ1-1; no clear D gene. Germline values: CDR1 SGHTA, CDR2 FQGNSA. The CDR3 runs to 15 residues. Deletions cut 5 bases from V and 3 bases from J, with 16 bases between.

The rearrangement links TRBV21-1 to TRBJ2-7; the table's D gene call, TRBD2, was not cross checked with the DNA. TRBV21-1 is designated a pseudogene. There are 14 residues in the CDR3. The DNA of the CDR3 is TGTGCCAGCCATCGAAGTATAGAACCTACGAACCAGTACTTC. Translating gives CASHRSIEPTNQYF.

This clone was detected only once. The chain is built from TRBV9 and TRBJ1-2, with D tentatively TRBD1 (6 bases). Looked up from germline, CDR1 is SGDLS and CDR2 is YYNGEE. V lost 1 base, J lost 0 bases, and 10 bases lay in between. The CDR3 length is 15 residues. The CDR3: CASSVLTGANYGYTF. In nucleotides, the CDR3 is TGTGCCAGCAGCGTATTGACAGGAGCTAACTATGGCTACACCTTC. The complete variable domain, with remaining parts taken from reference TRBV9 and TRBJ1-2, reads DSGVTQTPKHLITATGQRVTLRCSPRSGDLSVYWYQQSLDQGLQFLIQYYNGEERAKGNILERFSAQQFPDLHSELNLSSLELGDSALYFCASSVLTGANYGYTFGSGTRLTVV.

This rearrangement joins TRBV2 to TRBJ2-7; possibly TRBD1 for D (6 bases). CDR1 and CDR2 (germline): SNHLY, FYNNEI. The CDR3 loop spans 14 amino acids. Trimming shortened V by 0 bases and J by 1 base, and 7 bases separated the two germline ends. This chain's CDR3 is CASSEAGASYEQYF. CDR3 nucleotide sequence: TGTGCCAGCAGTGAAGCGGGGGCGTCCTACGAGCAGTACTTC.

V and J are TRBV23-1 and TRBJ1-6; D remains ambiguous. TRBV23-1 is sorted into the ORF group, with uncertain function. The CDR3 has 17 amino acids. Deletions cut 0 bases from V and 8 bases from J, with 17 bases between. The CDR3 sequence is CASSQSRYDGLHSPLHF. The CDR3 nucleotides read TGCGCCAGCAGTCAATCGAGATACGACGGACTTCATTCACCCCTCCACTTT.

V usage is TRBV6-5 and J usage is TRBJ2-5; TRBD1 agrees at 7 bases. Unmatched junction bases numbered 13, after V lost 8 bases and J lost 4 bases. The CDR3 loop spans 15 amino acids. Germline CDR1 is MNHEY and CDR2 is SVGAGI. Here the CDR3 DNA reads TGTGCCAGCGGCTACAGGGGTGCCCTTCTAGAGACCCAGTACTTC. Translating it yields CASGYRGALLETQYF.

The J gene is TRBJ1-5, the V gene TRBV6-2 or TRBV6-3; D is possibly TRBD1 (5 bases). Germline V gene lookup returns CDR1 MNHEY and CDR2 SVGEGT. CDR3 length: 15 amino acids. The ends were cut back, 1 base at V and 0 bases at J, with 7 bases in the middle. CDR3 nucleotides: TGTGCCAGCAGTTACTGGGGGGATAGCAATCAGCCCCAGCATTTT. Residues: CASSYWGDSNQPQHF.

This chain links TRBV11-2 with TRBJ1-2; D gene ambiguous. The germline CDR1 and CDR2 sequences are SGHAT and FQNNGV. The V end lost 1 base, the J end lost 4 bases, and 10 bases lay between the germline ends. CDR3 size: 14 residues. The CDR3 bases are TGTGCCAGCAGCTTAGGATCAGGCACCTATGGCTACACCTTC. This gives the protein CASSLGSGTYGYTF.

The chain recombines TRBV5-1 with TRBJ2-5; 12 nucleotides match TRBD1. CDR3 length equals 15 residues. V was pared by 4 bases and J by 5 bases, with 6 bases of the junction left unmatched. Germline assignment: CDR1 SGHRS and CDR2 YFSETQ. DNA of the CDR3: TGCGCCAGCAGCGGGGGGACAGGGGGCGAGGAGACCCAGTACTTC. Its protein product is CASSGGTGGEETQYF. The entire variable domain, with the rest obtained from reference TRBV5-1 and TRBJ2-5, is as follows: KAGVTQTPRYLIKTRGQQVTLSCSPISGHRSVSWYQQTPGQGLQFLFEYFSETQRNKGNFPGRFSGRQFSNSRSEMNVSTLELGDSALYLCASSGGTGGEETQYFGPGTRLLVL.

The chain recombines TRBV9 with TRBJ2-3; D might be TRBD1 (6 bases). CDR3 length: 16 residues. CDR1 and CDR2 from the germline V gene are SGDLS and YYNGEE. The germline V and J ends were trimmed by 0 bases and 1 base, with 12 bases remaining between them. In nucleotides, the CDR3 is TGTGCCAGCAGCGTAGCTCTGGCAGGGGGCACAGATACGCAGTATTTT. Residues: CASSVALAGGTDTQYF.